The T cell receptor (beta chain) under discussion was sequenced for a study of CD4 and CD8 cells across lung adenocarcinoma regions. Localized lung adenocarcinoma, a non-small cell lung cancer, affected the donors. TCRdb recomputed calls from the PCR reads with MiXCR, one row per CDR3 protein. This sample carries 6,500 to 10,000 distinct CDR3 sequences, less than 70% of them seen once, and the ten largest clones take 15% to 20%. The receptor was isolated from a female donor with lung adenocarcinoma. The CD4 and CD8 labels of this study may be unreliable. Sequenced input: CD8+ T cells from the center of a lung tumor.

The CDR3 loop is CASSPRFGGRDQNTQYF. The CDR3 DNA follows: TGTGCCAGCAGCCCGCGGTTCGGGGGCCGGGACCAAAACACCCAGTACTTC. The gene calls are TRBV7-9 and TRBJ2-4; D may be TRBD1 or TRBD2 (6 bases each). From germline, CDR1 is SEHNR and CDR2 FQNEAQ (reference sequence). The CDR3 has 17 residues. Deletions cut 5 bases from V and 13 bases from J, with 30 bases between.